This entry is about one T cell receptor (beta chain). Its target is not known. Germline CDR1 and CDR2: LNHNV and YYDKDF (reference sequence). V was clipped by 4 bases and J by 0 bases, with 14 bases between them. The CDR3 has 16 amino acids. The stimulus was an HIV-1 Gag 15-mer peptide pool, about 1 ug/peptide/mL. Sorting selected CD4+ T cells upregulating both CD40 ligand and CD69. Suppressive ART was started during chronic HIV-1 infection in these adults. This sample was taken from a study of persistence of HIV-infected CD4 T cells. Study-level information: A median of approximately eight years of suppressive ART preceded sampling. Multiple blood draws of up to about 200 mL, except a couple of donors with single leukapheresis.

The libraries were made with immunoSEQ version 4 in survey mode. Data came from immunoSEQ multiplex PCR; TCRdb stores just in-frame clones and leaves some out. The sample comprises more than 30,000 clones, roughly 70% of which are singletons, and more than 1.3% rests with the top ten. The sample here was CD4+ T cells sorted from PBMCs after roughly 17-hour stimulation, taken from a patient who received antiretroviral therapy. This chain uses TRBV15 with TRBJ2-3; D unclear. The clonotype was recovered from an adult man with HIV who was CMV-seropositive. The CDR3 reads CATSIRGAHSTDTQYF. CDR3 DNA sequence: TGTGCCACCAGCATTAGAGGAGCTCATAGCACAGATACGCAGTATTTT.